The 2 T cell receptor beta chains below all came from one sample that was sequenced in a study of shared clonotypes between healthy human individuals. Profiled with immunoSEQ multiplex PCR; TCRdb holds only in-frame clones, not every one. Of millions of clones in the sample, approximately 92% are singletons; the top ten hold over 0.12%. The specimen sequenced was naive CD4+ T cells sorted from blood. Stated subset: CD45RA+ positively selected. These receptors all come from a man aged 18-30 years in good health.

The chain combines TRBV5-8 with TRBJ1-5, with 7 nucleotides matching TRBD1. Germline V gene lookup returns CDR1 SGHTS and CDR2 YDEGEE. V was pared by 0 bases and J by 7 bases, with 1 base of the junction left unmatched. This CDR3 has 13 residues. The CDR3: CASSLGTGQPQHF. CDR3 bases: TGTGCCAGCAGCTTGGGGACAGGACAGCCCCAGCATTTT.

The chain uses TRBV25-1 and TRBJ1-1; 7 positions agree with TRBD1. The CDR3 is 13 amino acids. Germline lookup yields CDR1 MGHDK and CDR2 SYGVNS. The ends lost 8 bases at V and 7 bases at J; junction bases unmatched: 10. The CDR3 nucleotides read TGTGCCAGCGGGGGAAACAGGGGATTTGAAGCTTTCTTT. It codes for CASGGNRGFEAFF.